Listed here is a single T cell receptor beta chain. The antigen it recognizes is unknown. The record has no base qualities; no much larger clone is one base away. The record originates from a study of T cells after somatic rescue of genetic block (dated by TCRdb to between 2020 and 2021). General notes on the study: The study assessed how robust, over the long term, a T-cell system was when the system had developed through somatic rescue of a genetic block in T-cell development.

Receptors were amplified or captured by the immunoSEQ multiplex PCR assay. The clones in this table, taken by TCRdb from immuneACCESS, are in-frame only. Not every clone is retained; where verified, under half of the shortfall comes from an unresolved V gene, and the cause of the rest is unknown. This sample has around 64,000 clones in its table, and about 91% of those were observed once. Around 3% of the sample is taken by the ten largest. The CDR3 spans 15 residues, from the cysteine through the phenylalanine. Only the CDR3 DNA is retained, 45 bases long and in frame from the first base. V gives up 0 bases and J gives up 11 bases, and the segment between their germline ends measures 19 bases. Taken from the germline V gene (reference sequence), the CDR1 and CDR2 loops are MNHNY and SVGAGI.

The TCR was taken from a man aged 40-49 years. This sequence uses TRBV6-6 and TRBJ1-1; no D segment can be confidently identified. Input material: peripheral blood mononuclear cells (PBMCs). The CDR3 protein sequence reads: CASSYSSPQEGKAFF. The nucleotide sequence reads TGTGCCAGCAGTTACTCGAGCCCCCAGGAGGGTAAGGCTTTCTTT.